This T cell receptor (beta chain) was captured in a study of blood T cell repertoires in COVID-19. Study details: T cells, B-cell-depleted T cells, or PBMCs supplied cDNA or gDNA.

Recovery among Cohort 3 donors was established by two negative PCRs, clearance, or symptom resolution. The CDR3 covers 15 residues. V dropped 3 bases and J dropped 8; count of bases not matched to a gene: 7. The germline CDR1 and CDR2 sequences are SGHTA and FQGNSA. The authors' processing: Amplification of reference gene primers was used by the study to estimate nucleated cell counts. Sequenced by immunoSEQ multiplex PCR; TCRdb stores in-frame clones only, minus some. V and J calls and clone size are given by that table; D and trimming were obtained from the DNA. Among about 280,000 clones listed, nearly 90% were seen once.

The chain joins TRBV7-2 to TRBJ1-4, with 9 bases identical to TRBD1. The TCR was taken from a woman under 40 who had recovered from COVID-19. Sequenced: PBMCs or T cells enriched from blood (not recorded which). Here the CDR3 reads CASSLSRTGVEKLFF. CDR3 bases: TGTGCCAGCAGCTTGAGCCGGACAGGGGTCGAAAAACTGTTTTTT.